This T cell receptor (beta chain) was found in a study of cytotoxic CD8 clonotypes in ibrutinib-treated CLL. Study at large: On average, each sample had 255,043 productive templates and about 89,000 productive rearrangements.

This CDR3 is built from 12 residues. Germline CDR1 reads GTSNPN; CDR2 reads SVGIG (reference sequence). With 2 bases removed from V and 6 bases from J, the gap between germline ends came to 9 bases. Produced via immunoSEQ multiplex PCR; TCRdb's table is partial and in-frame only. This table has around 140,000 clones, around 77% appearing once. This clone was detected only once. Sequences were derived from PBMCs, sampled after 12 months of ibrutinib treatment. This sequence was found in a human donor with chronic lymphocytic leukemia. The chain employs TRBV30 and TRBJ2-3; D is uncertain. The CDR3 loop reads CAWSPGVDTQYF. Here the CDR3 DNA reads TGTGCCTGGAGTCCTGGCGTTGATACGCAGTATTTT.